Shown below are 18 T cell receptor beta chains from a single sample sequenced in a study of T cells after yellow fever vaccination. MiXCR was run by TCRdb on the 5' RACE reads, yielding one entry per CDR3 protein. The sample carries some 160,000 distinct CDR3 sequences, 6% to 7.5% recorded once. Sequenced here: CD4+ T cells sorted from PBMCs, sampled 4 to 5 days after the first yellow fever vaccination. These receptors all come from a man aged 18 to 29 who received the YFV17D yellow fever vaccine.

There are many counts of this clonotype. V gene TRBV4-3 combines with J gene TRBJ2-2; 8 bases match TRBD1. Germline V gene lookup returns CDR1 LGHNA and CDR2 YSLEER. The V and J ends lost 2 bases and 5 bases, in that order; junction bases with no gene match: 7. The CDR3 sequence is 16 residues long. CDR3 region: CASSQSNRGYTGELFF. The DNA of the CDR3 is TGCGCCAGCAGCCAAAGCAACAGGGGGTATACCGGGGAGCTGTTTTTT.

This clonotype came up a few times. This sequence joins TRBV18 and TRBJ1-1; unclear D gene. Trimming cost V 3 bases and J 0 bases, with 8 bases left between them. The length of the CDR3 is 14 residues. Germline assignment: CDR1 KGHSH and CDR2 LQKENI. This CDR3 reads CASSPGQLNTEAFF. CDR3 coding DNA: TGTGCCAGCTCACCTGGCCAGCTGAACACTGAAGCTTTCTTT.

The sample holds many counts of this clonotype. The chain employs TRBV20-1 and TRBJ2-7; D may be TRBD2 (5 bases). This CDR3 is built from 12 residues. The germline V and J ends were trimmed by 6 bases and 2 bases, with 11 bases remaining between them. Germline-derived CDR1 and CDR2 are DFQATT and SNEGSKA (reference sequence). CDR3 residues: CSAKRLPYEQYF. CDR3 coding DNA: TGCAGTGCCAAGCGGCTACCCTACGAGCAGTACTTC.

This clonotype was observed a handful of times. J is TRBJ2-7 and V is TRBV30; TRBD2 is a possible D gene (5 bases). Germline values: CDR1 GTSNPN, CDR2 SVGIG (reference sequence). The CDR3 length is 14 residues. The ends were cut back, 4 bases at V and 2 bases at J, with 15 bases in the middle. The CDR3 region is CAWNRRGGTYEQYF. As DNA, the CDR3 is TGTGCCTGGAATCGACGGGGTGGTACCTACGAGCAGTACTTC.

The chain carries TRBV7-2 and TRBJ1-2; D is undetermined. Germline V gene sequence: CDR1 SGHTA, CDR2 FQGNSA. V was pared by 1 base and J by 8 bases, with 8 bases between. This CDR3 is 12 amino acids long. The CDR3 region has the DNA TGTGCCAGCAGCTTAGTCTCTAGGGGCTACACCTTC. It encodes CASSLVSRGYTF.

For this clonotype: This clone may be a read error of a much larger clone one base away. The chain employs TRBV6-6 and TRBJ1-1; D gene unclear. The CDR3 extends over 12 amino acids. CDR1 MNHNY and CDR2 SVGAGI come from the germline V gene (reference sequence). Between the trimmed V and J ends, which lost 7 bases and 6 bases, there was a span of 12 bases. The CDR3 reads CASTQIDPEAFF. The CDR3 bases are TGTGCCAGCACCCAAATTGATCCTGAAGCTTTCTTT.

This clonotype was observed at least ten times. V is TRBV4-2 and J is TRBJ2-3; D is unclear. The length of the CDR3 is 15 residues. Trimming cost V 0 bases and J 4 bases, with 11 bases left between them. Germline V gene lookup returns CDR1 LGHNA and CDR2 YNFKEQ. DNA of the CDR3: TGTGCCAGCAGCCAAGATATAGACGCCTCAGATACGCAGTATTTT. Its protein product is CASSQDIDASDTQYF.

This clonotype was counted at least ten times. This chain connects TRBV12-3 or TRBV12-4 to TRBJ1-5; D unclear. Trimming stripped 8 bases from V and 7 bases from J, with 15 bases between. The CDR3 has 13 residues. The CDR3 loop is CASRGLAVQPQHF. The CDR3 nucleotides read TGTGCCAGCCGTGGTCTGGCGGTCCAGCCCCAGCATTTT.

This clonotype was counted ten times or more. The chain carries TRBV15 and TRBJ1-1; D gene unclear. CDR1 is LNHNV and CDR2 is YYDKDF in the germline V gene (reference sequence). V lost 3 bases and J 0 bases, leaving 5 bases between the germline ends. CDR3 length: 13 residues. CDR3 amino acids: CATSSRLNTEAFF. The DNA of the CDR3 is TGTGCCACCAGCAGTCGCCTGAACACTGAAGCTTTCTTT.

This clonotype was counted many times. The CDR3 loop is CASSRGLYGYTF. In DNA form, the CDR3 reads TGTGCCAGCAGTCGGGGCCTCTATGGCTACACCTTC. The chain employs TRBV12-3 or TRBV12-4 and TRBJ1-2; D is possibly TRBD1 (5 bases). The CDR3 has 12 amino acids. V lost 5 bases and J lost 4, with 8 bases in between.

The V call is TRBV7-9, the J call TRBJ1-2, with D possibly TRBD1 on 5 matching bases. Germline-derived CDR1 and CDR2 are SEHNR and FQNEAQ (reference sequence). The V and J ends lost 5 bases and 10 bases respectively, with 29 bases between them. The CDR3 is 17 amino acids. The CDR3 nucleotides read TGTGCCAGCAGCCCCCCTGGCAGTAGTGCTGGGGCTAATGACTACACCTTC. It yields the protein CASSPPGSSAGANDYTF.

This clonotype was found many times. The chain uses TRBV28 and TRBJ2-5; 10 bases agree with TRBD2. The CDR3 totals 15 residues. Germline V gene data show CDR1 as MDHEN and CDR2 as SYDVKM. J gave up 2 bases and V 5 bases, and 5 bases lay outside the gene matches. The CDR3: CASSGLAAAQETQYF. The CDR3 DNA sequence: TGTGCCAGCAGTGGACTAGCGGCAGCTCAAGAGACCCAGTACTTC.

The table lists this clonotype with a few counts. This chain connects TRBV27 to TRBJ1-5; 8 positions match TRBD1. Trimming at V came to 3 bases and at J to 0 bases, leaving 10 bases not matched to a gene. Germline assignment: CDR1 MNHEY and CDR2 SMNVEV (reference sequence). The CDR3 has 18 residues. CDR3 amino acids: CASSFGQGGRYSNQPQHF. CDR3 coding DNA: TGTGCCAGCAGTTTCGGACAGGGAGGACGGTATAGCAATCAGCCCCAGCATTTT.

This clonotype was seen at least ten times. The chain recombines TRBV5-1 with TRBJ1-4, with D possibly TRBD1 on 5 matching bases. The germline V gene encodes CDR1 SGHRS and CDR2 YFSETQ. V dropped 3 bases and J dropped 6 bases, with 15 bases sitting between them. This CDR3 region has 15 residues. CDR3 amino acids: CASSWDGTGDEKLFF. The CDR3, as DNA: TGCGCCAGCAGCTGGGACGGAACCGGGGATGAAAAACTGTTTTTT. The full variable domain, rest sourced from reference TRBV5-1 and TRBJ1-4, is KAGVTQTPRYLIKTRGQQVTLSCSPISGHRSVSWYQQTPGQGLQFLFEYFSETQRNKGNFPGRFSGRQFSNSRSEMNVSTLELGDSALYLCASSWDGTGDEKLFFGSGTQLSVL.

This clonotype appeared many times. This chain connects TRBV5-1 to TRBJ1-5, with D maybe TRBD1 (5 bases). Germline CDR1 and CDR2: SGHRS and YFSETQ. V was trimmed by 0 bases and J by 4 bases, leaving 14 bases between them. This CDR3 contains 16 residues. CDR3 DNA: TGCGCCAGCAGCTTGGGTGCAGGGAGCCTTAATCAGCCCCAGCATTTT. This encodes CASSLGAGSLNQPQHF.

This clonotype was seen many times. The chain links TRBV5-1 to TRBJ2-1; 8 positions match TRBD1. J lost 4 bases, V lost 4 bases, and 7 bases had no gene match. The CDR3 spans 15 residues. The V gene's germline CDR1 is SGHRS and CDR2 YFSETQ. The CDR3 DNA reads TGCGCCAGCAGCGACCAGGGGGCTGAATACAATGAGCAGTTCTTC. The encoded protein is CASSDQGAEYNEQFF.

This clonotype was picked up many times. This chain links TRBV9 with TRBJ2-7; perhaps TRBD1 as D (6 bases). The V and J ends lost 0 bases and 8 bases respectively, with 21 bases between them. This CDR3 has 16 residues. Per germline, CDR1 SGDLS and CDR2 YYNGEE. This CDR3 reads CASSVAPGDHPRKQYF. In nucleotides, the CDR3 is TGTGCCAGCAGCGTAGCCCCAGGGGACCACCCTCGTAAGCAGTACTTC.

In its sample, this clonotype was seen a few times. The chain joins TRBV7-2 to TRBJ2-2, with 7 bases aligning to TRBD1. With 5 bases clipped from V and 6 bases from J, the junction kept 6 bases outside the gene matches. The CDR3 runs to 14 residues. The V gene's germline CDR1 is SGHTA and CDR2 FQGNSA. The CDR3 DNA reads as TGTGCCAGCAGCAGCACGGGGACAGCCGGGGAGCTGTTTTTT. Translation gives CASSSTGTAGELFF.